Shown below are 32 T cell receptor beta chains from a single sample sequenced in a study of control samples from healthy donors and cancer patients. Assay: immunoSEQ multiplex PCR; the TCRdb copy retains only in-frame clones and omits some. Among about 150,000 clones listed, 93% were seen once. Sequenced material: blood. The receptors were sampled from a man between 18 and 29 years old in good health.

The V gene is TRBV27, the J gene TRBJ1-1; the match to TRBD1 covers 8 bases. V lost 8 bases and J lost 1; bases outside the gene matches: 9. Germline CDR1 is MNHEY and CDR2 is SMNVEV (reference sequence). CDR3 length: 15 residues. The CDR3 region is CASGWTGPSNTEAFF. The CDR3 DNA is TGTGCCAGCGGCTGGACAGGGCCTTCGAACACTGAAGCTTTCTTT.

This clone has a single count. The rearrangement uses TRBV11-2 and TRBJ1-1; D is undetermined. The germline V and J ends were trimmed by 4 bases and 0 bases, with 18 bases remaining between them. Germline V gene data show CDR1 as SGHAT and CDR2 as FQNNGV. This CDR3 comprises 17 residues. The CDR3: CASSSYTILIMNTEAFF. CDR3 DNA sequence: TGTGCCAGCAGCTCTTATACAATCTTGATCATGAACACTGAAGCTTTCTTT.

The chain combines TRBV30 with TRBJ1-1; possible D gene TRBD1, 5 bases. The length of the CDR3 is 13 residues. The germline CDR1 and CDR2 sequences are GTSNPN and SVGIG (reference sequence). Deletions cut 8 bases from V and 0 bases from J, with 13 bases between. The CDR3 spells CAGRGFMNTEAFF. The CDR3 DNA is TGTGCCGGACGGGGCTTCATGAACACTGAAGCTTTCTTT.

This clone was observed a few times. DNA of the CDR3: TGTGCCATCAGTGTGACAGACAACTATGGCTACACCTTC. Translation gives CAISVTDNYGYTF. The chain has TRBV10-3 and TRBJ1-2, with a weak D call TRBD1 (5 bases). The CDR3 spans 13 residues. Trimming cost V 4 bases and J 2 bases, with 8 bases left between them. CDR1 ENHRY and CDR2 SYGVKD come from the germline V gene.

The chain has TRBV19 and TRBJ1-2, with a tentative D call TRBD1 (6 bases). The CDR3 is made up of 14 amino acids. Germline V gene sequence: CDR1 LNHDA, CDR2 SQIVND (reference sequence). With 9 bases removed from V and 4 bases from J, the gap between germline ends came to 18 bases. The CDR3 DNA is TGTGCCAGCCAACCAAGGACAGCTACCTATGGCTACACCTTC. Its protein is CASQPRTATYGYTF.

The V gene is TRBV5-1, the J gene TRBJ1-1; D unclear. V gave up 0 bases and J gave up 1 base, with 10 bases separating them. Germline CDR1 SGHRS, CDR2 YFSETQ. CDR3 length: 15 residues. CDR3 protein: CASSLALTGNTEAFF. Here the CDR3 DNA reads TGCGCCAGCAGCTTGGCGCTGACGGGGAACACTGAAGCTTTCTTT. Together with reference TRBV5-1 and TRBJ1-1, the CDR3 gives the full variable domain: KAGVTQTPRYLIKTRGQQVTLSCSPISGHRSVSWYQQTPGQGLQFLFEYFSETQRNKGNFPGRFSGRQFSNSRSEMNVSTLELGDSALYLCASSLALTGNTEAFFGQGTRLTVV.

V usage is TRBV9 and J usage is TRBJ1-3; D is ambiguous. V was pared by 4 bases and J by 3 bases, with 17 bases between. The CDR3 extends over 16 amino acids. CDR1 and CDR2 from the germline V gene are SGDLS and YYNGEE. Written as DNA, the CDR3 is TGTGCCAGCAGCCTAGGTCCCTCTCTAAGTGGAAACACCATATATTTT. Protein product: CASSLGPSLSGNTIYF.

The CDR3, as DNA: TGCGCCAGCAGCTTCACCGCAGGGGGCGAGCAGTACTTC. It encodes CASSFTAGGEQYF. V gene TRBV5-1 combines with J gene TRBJ2-7, with 7 bases identical to TRBD1. Germline V lookup: CDR1 SGHRS, CDR2 YFSETQ. J was trimmed by 6 bases and V by 2 bases; bases with no gene match: 5. The CDR3 has 13 amino acids.

The chain joins TRBV23-1 to TRBJ2-3; 7 nucleotides line up with TRBD2. TRBV23-1 carries the ORF label, with uncertain function. Trimming cost V 3 bases and J 2 bases; bases outside gene matches: 8. CDR3 length equals 16 residues. The CDR3 region is CASSHPGTIFTDTQYF. The CDR3 DNA follows: TGCGCCAGCAGTCACCCCGGGACTATTTTCACAGATACGCAGTATTTT.

The V and J genes are TRBV3-1 (or the pseudogene TRBV3-2) and TRBJ2-2, with D perhaps assigned TRBD1 or TRBD2 (5 bases each). Trimming shortened V by 4 bases and J by 0 bases, and 9 bases separated the two germline ends. The CDR3 length is 15 residues. CDR1 is LGHDT and CDR2 is YNNKEL in the germline V gene (reference sequence). In DNA, the CDR3 is TGTGCCAGCAGCCCGGGACGGACGAACACCGGGGAGCTGTTTTTT. This encodes CASSPGRTNTGELFF.

The chain recombines TRBV28 with TRBJ2-7; no clear D gene. V lost 7 bases, J lost 5 bases, and 15 bases lay in between. This CDR3 region has 13 residues. The germline V gene encodes CDR1 MDHEN and CDR2 SYDVKM. CDR3: CASTTSAPDEQYF. Written as DNA, the CDR3 is TGTGCCAGCACAACCTCCGCTCCCGACGAGCAGTACTTC.

J is TRBJ2-1 and V is TRBV29-1; D is possibly TRBD1 or TRBD2 (6 bases each). This CDR3 is 13 amino acids long. Germline lookup yields CDR1 SQVTM and CDR2 ANQGSEA. The CDR3 DNA sequence: TGCGCGGGTGGACAGAGGGGGGTGGGTGAGCAGTTCTTC. It yields the protein CAGGQRGVGEQFF.

The rearrangement joins TRBV2 to TRBJ2-7; D remains ambiguous. Germline V gives CDR1 SNHLY, CDR2 FYNNEI. The V end lost 3 bases, the J end lost 6 bases, and 15 bases lay between the germline ends. This CDR3 comprises 14 residues. CDR3 protein: CASSEGMGSSEQYF. The CDR3 bases are TGTGCCAGCAGTGAGGGTATGGGGTCATCCGAGCAGTACTTC. The variable domain in full, with the rest retrieved from reference TRBV2 and TRBJ2-7, is EPEVTQTPSHQVTQMGQEVILRCVPISNHLYFYWYRQILGQKVEFLVSFYNNEISEKSEIFDDQFSVERPDGSNFTLKIRSTKLEDSAMYFCASSEGMGSSEQYFGPGTRLTVT.

J is TRBJ2-2 and V is TRBV21-1; the table names TRBD2, a call not compared with the DNA. TRBV21-1 is a recognized pseudogene. The CDR3 totals 16 residues. CDR3 sequence (DNA): TGTGCCAGCAGCAGTGAAATCGCCCCTCGGGGCGGGGAGCTGTTTTTT. This encodes CASSSEIAPRGGELFF.

The V and J genes are TRBV20-1 and TRBJ2-3; D gene uncertain. The CDR3 length is 11 residues. V gave up 4 bases and J gave up 1 base, with 3 bases separating them. Germline loops: CDR1 DFQATT, CDR2 SNEGSKA (reference sequence). The CDR3 coding sequence is TGCAGTGCTACCGGCACAGATACGCAGTATTTT. Its protein is CSATGTDTQYF.

This chain connects TRBV10-3 to TRBJ1-1; 7 nucleotides match TRBD1. The CDR3 runs 14 residues. The germline gives CDR1 ENHRY, CDR2 SYGVKD. Trimming removed 11 bases from V and 11 bases from J; junction bases left unmatched: 20. The DNA of the CDR3 is TGTGCCCCCCGGAATTCAGGGGGACCAGTGGTGGCTTTCTTT. It encodes CAPRNSGGPVVAFF.

The genes are TRBV30 and TRBJ1-2; no firm D call. This CDR3 has 16 residues. The germline CDR1 and CDR2 sequences are GTSNPN and SVGIG (reference sequence). With 0 bases removed from V and 4 bases from J, the gap between germline ends came to 18 bases. The CDR3 coding sequence is TGTGCCTGGAGTGTAAGAGGAGCCCTGGTCTCCTATGGCTACACCTTC. Amino acid sequence: CAWSVRGALVSYGYTF. The entire variable domain, with the rest obtained from reference TRBV30 and TRBJ1-2, is as follows: SQTIHQWPATLVQPVGSPLSLECTVEGTSNPNLYWYRQAAGRGLQLLFYSVGIGQISSEVPQNLSASRPQDRQFILSSKKLLLSDSGFYLCAWSVRGALVSYGYTFGSGTRLTVV.

The chain employs TRBV6-2 or TRBV6-3 and TRBJ2-3, with 8 bases lining up with TRBD2. Germline V CDR1 and CDR2: MNHEY, SVGEGT. The CDR3 is 18 residues long. Trimming at V came to 1 base and at J to 5 bases, leaving 14 bases not matched to a gene. CDR3 sequence (DNA): TGTGCCAGCAGTTACTTATCGAGCGGGAGTACCCTCGGAGATACGCAGTATTTT. This encodes CASSYLSSGSTLGDTQYF.

V and J are TRBV6-5 and TRBJ2-7, with 8 bases matching TRBD1. V lost 0 bases, J lost 3 bases, and 4 bases stayed unmatched. Germline assignment: CDR1 MNHEY and CDR2 SVGAGI. The CDR3 length is 15 residues. The CDR3 DNA follows: TGTGCCAGCAGTTACTCGGTACAGGGGGTCTACGAGCAGTACTTC. Translated: CASSYSVQGVYEQYF.

This clone occurred a few times. Other DNA sequences in this specimen translate into the identical CDR3. The CDR3 protein is CASSIRDSDNSPLHF. As DNA, the CDR3 is TGTGCCAGTAGTATCCGTGACAGCGATAATTCACCCCTCCACTTT. The V gene is TRBV19, the J gene TRBJ1-6; D possibly corresponds to TRBD1 (5 bases). The CDR3 covers 15 residues. V was shortened by 3 bases and J by 5 bases, with 11 bases between the two germline ends. CDR1 and CDR2 (germline): LNHDA, SQIVND (reference sequence).

The V gene is TRBV5-1, the J gene TRBJ1-1; possibly TRBD1 for D (5 bases). The V and J ends lost 5 bases and 1 base respectively, with 9 bases between them. The germline V gene encodes CDR1 SGHRS and CDR2 YFSETQ. The CDR3 has 13 residues. CDR3 nucleotide sequence: TGCGCCAGCAGTCCCGGGGGGAACACTGAAGCTTTCTTT. As protein: CASSPGGNTEAFF.

This clone was observed a handful of times. The CDR3 here is CASSSTVSGNTIYF. In DNA form, the CDR3 reads TGTGCCAGCAGCTCTACAGTCTCTGGAAACACCATATATTTT. The chain links TRBV7-2 to TRBJ1-3, with unresolved D. The V end was cut by 4 bases, the J end by 0 bases, with 7 bases between. CDR1 is SGHTA, CDR2 FQGNSA, per germline. The CDR3 covers 14 residues.

The V gene is TRBV7-2, the J gene TRBJ1-4, with D unresolved. Germline V CDR1 and CDR2: SGHTA, FQGNSA. Deletions cut 1 base from V and 8 bases from J, with 17 bases between. CDR3 size: 16 residues. CDR3 sequence: CASSLGRAGVGEKLFF. CDR3 nucleotide sequence: TGTGCCAGCAGCTTAGGCCGGGCTGGGGTGGGGGAAAAACTGTTTTTT.

This chain links TRBV28 with TRBJ1-2, with D uncertain. This CDR3 contains 12 residues. Trimming shortened V by 10 bases and J by 7 bases, and 16 bases separated the two germline ends. CDR1 and CDR2 (germline): MDHEN, SYDVKM. The CDR3 sequence: CAILGRPGGYTF. In nucleotides, the CDR3 is TGTGCCATCTTGGGGAGGCCGGGTGGCTACACCTTC.

The chain employs TRBV18 and TRBJ1-1, with TRBD1 as a possible D gene (6 bases). Trimming left V 3 bases short and J 1 base short, with 9 bases between. This CDR3 spans 14 amino acids. The V gene's germline CDR1 is KGHSH and CDR2 LQKENI. As DNA, the CDR3 is TGTGCCAGCTCACCCGGGGGCCCGAACACTGAAGCTTTCTTT. Protein product: CASSPGGPNTEAFF.

The chain carries TRBV2 and TRBJ2-5; D is possibly TRBD1 or TRBD2 (5 bases each). CDR3 size: 15 residues. Germline V gene data show CDR1 as SNHLY and CDR2 as FYNNEI. V was shortened by 4 bases and J by 5 bases, with 17 bases between the two germline ends. The CDR3 reads CASSVGGGLEETQYF. In nucleotides, the CDR3 is TGTGCCAGCAGTGTGGGTGGGGGATTGGAGGAGACCCAGTACTTC.

V is TRBV6-2 or TRBV6-3 and J is TRBJ2-7, with TRBD1 identical over 8 bases. The CDR3 has 14 residues. Trimming removed 1 base from V and 4 bases from J; junction bases left unmatched: 3. From germline, CDR1 is MNHEY and CDR2 SVGEGT. CDR3 region: CASSYFQGAYEQYF. DNA for the CDR3: TGTGCCAGCAGTTACTTCCAGGGGGCATACGAGCAGTACTTC.

The rearrangement uses TRBV15 and TRBJ1-5, with a possible D match to TRBD1 (5 bases). V was trimmed by 1 base and J by 1 base, leaving 8 bases between them. Germline-derived CDR1 and CDR2 are LNHNV and YYDKDF (reference sequence). This CDR3 comprises 15 residues. The CDR3 DNA is TGTGCCACCAGCAGAGGGGGGGGAAGCAATCAGCCCCAGCATTTT. It codes for CATSRGGGSNQPQHF.

V and J are TRBV5-1 and TRBJ2-7, with 9 nucleotides matching TRBD1. Germline V gene sequence: CDR1 SGHRS, CDR2 YFSETQ. V was pared by 5 bases and J by 4 bases, with 10 bases of the junction left unmatched. The CDR3 loop spans 15 amino acids. The CDR3 sequence is CASRLRRDRAYEQYF. The CDR3 nucleotides read TGCGCCAGCAGGCTGCGGCGGGACAGGGCGTACGAGCAGTACTTC.

DNA for the CDR3: TGTGCCTGGAGTCCGGGCTCAGAGACCCAGTACTTC. Translating gives CAWSPGSETQYF. The chain is built from TRBV30 and TRBJ2-5; D is uncertain. CDR1 and CDR2 from the germline V gene are GTSNPN and SVGIG (reference sequence). The CDR3 is 12 amino acids. The V end lost 2 bases, the J end lost 4 bases, and 8 bases lay between the germline ends.

The V and J genes are TRBV18 and TRBJ2-3; TRBD1 agrees at 8 bases. Germline loops: CDR1 KGHSH, CDR2 LQKENI. The CDR3 sequence is 17 residues long. V dropped 1 base and J dropped 4; count of bases not matched to a gene: 10. CDR3: CASSPQLRDRPADTQYF. Here the CDR3 DNA reads TGTGCCAGCTCACCACAGCTCCGGGACAGGCCCGCAGATACGCAGTATTTT. The variable domain in full, completed from reference TRBV18 and TRBJ2-3, reads NAGVMQNPRHLVRRRGQEARLRCSPMKGHSHVYWYRQLPEEGLKFMVYLQKENIIDESGMPKERFSAEFPKEGPSILRIQQVVRGDSAAYFCASSPQLRDRPADTQYFGPGTRLTVL.

The rearrangement joins TRBV3-1 (or the pseudogene TRBV3-2) to TRBJ2-2; perhaps D is TRBD1 or TRBD2 (5 bases each). Trimming shortened V by 0 bases and J by 7 bases, and 12 bases separated the two germline ends. CDR1 is LGHDT, CDR2 YNNKEL, per germline (reference sequence). The CDR3 is 15 residues long. This CDR3 reads CASSQDVRAGGELFF. CDR3 nucleotide sequence: TGTGCCAGCAGCCAAGATGTCAGGGCGGGCGGGGAGCTGTTTTTT.